A selection of T cell receptor beta chains follows, all from one sample in a study of long-term antiretroviral therapy in people with HIV. Clones were read by immunoSEQ multiplex PCR, and TCRdb kept only the in-frame ones, dropping some. The repertoire holds 27,000 or so clones, with 70% to 90% as singletons. Here the sequenced sample was unsorted PBMCs, taken 4.7 to 5 years after starting antiretroviral therapy. The receptors derive from a man aged 35-49 years with HIV. CDR3s include the opening cysteine and the closing phenylalanine or tryptophan. Each record gives: J gene, V gene, D gene, CDR3 protein. D genes are given only for firm matches.

TRBJ2-5,TRBV7-9,TRBD2,CASSLARASGEETQYF
TRBJ1-5,TRBV7-9,TRBD1,CASSSTGVFGQPQHF
TRBJ2-1,TRBV11-3,NA,CASSPPSTNEQFF
TRBJ2-3,TRBV10-1,TRBD2,CASSARTAGVSGTDTQYF
TRBJ1-3,TRBV9,NA,CASSVLDAVRGNTIYF
TRBJ2-2,TRBV29-1,TRBD2,CSARTSGVTGELFF
TRBJ2-3,TRBV5-1,NA,CASSLGQGGTDTQYF
TRBJ2-2,TRBV11-2,NA,CASIPISGYTGELFF
TRBJ2-7,TRBV28,TRBD2,CASSLTSGGGGVRGQYF
TRBJ2-3,TRBV12-5,NA,CASGLVRGTLTDTQYF
TRBJ1-6,TRBV19,NA,CASSIGIYNSPLHF
TRBJ2-7,TRBV7-8,NA,CASSLVRTGGVSYEQYF
TRBJ2-2,TRBV4-3,TRBD2,CASSQALADTGELFF
TRBJ1-1,TRBV30,NA,CAWAYSTVSEAFF
TRBJ1-6,TRBV9,TRBD1,CASSVTGDNSPLHF
TRBJ2-1,TRBV18,NA,CASSPQGSSYNEQFF
TRBJ2-7,TRBV27,TRBD2,CASSPAGLARYEQYF
TRBJ2-7,TRBV19,TRBD1,CASSRNTGGDTSYEQYF
TRBJ1-4,TRBV7-6,NA,CASSLEGPGGKLFF
TRBJ2-7,TRBV19,TRBD1,CASSNQGVGEQYF
TRBJ2-7,TRBV6-4,NA,CASSEYENYEQYF
TRBJ2-7,TRBV9,NA,CASSGVRSYEQYF
TRBJ2-3,TRBV5-8,NA,CASSSPGPPGTDTQYF
TRBJ1-5,TRBV5-1,NA,CASSAGTENQPQHF
TRBJ2-2,TRBV5-1,NA,CASSLYRDTGELFF
TRBJ2-7,TRBV28,TRBD2,CASSPGWLAGTNSYEQYF